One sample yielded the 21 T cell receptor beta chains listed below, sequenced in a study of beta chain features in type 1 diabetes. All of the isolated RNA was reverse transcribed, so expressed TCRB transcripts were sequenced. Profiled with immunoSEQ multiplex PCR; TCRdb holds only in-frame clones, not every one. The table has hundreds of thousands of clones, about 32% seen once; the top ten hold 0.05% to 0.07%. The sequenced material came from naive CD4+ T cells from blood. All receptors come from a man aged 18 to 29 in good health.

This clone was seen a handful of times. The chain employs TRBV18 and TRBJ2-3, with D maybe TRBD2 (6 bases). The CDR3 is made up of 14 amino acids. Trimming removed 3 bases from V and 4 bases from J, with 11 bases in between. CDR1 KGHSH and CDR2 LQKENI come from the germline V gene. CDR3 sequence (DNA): TGTGCCAGCTCACCCACCGGGACTTCAGATACGCAGTATTTT. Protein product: CASSPTGTSDTQYF.

The CDR3 DNA reads TGTGCCAGCTCACCTCAGACGGTCAGCACAGATACGCAGTATTTT. This translates into CASSPQTVSTDTQYF. The chain has TRBV18 and TRBJ2-3; D is uncertain. The CDR3 length is 15 residues. The V gene's germline CDR1 is KGHSH and CDR2 LQKENI. The V and J ends lost 3 bases and 0 bases respectively, with 10 bases between them. Full variable domain (rest looked up from reference TRBV18 and TRBJ2-3): NAGVMQNPRHLVRRRGQEARLRCSPMKGHSHVYWYRQLPEEGLKFMVYLQKENIIDESGMPKERFSAEFPKEGPSILRIQQVVRGDSAAYFCASSPQTVSTDTQYFGPGTRLTVL.

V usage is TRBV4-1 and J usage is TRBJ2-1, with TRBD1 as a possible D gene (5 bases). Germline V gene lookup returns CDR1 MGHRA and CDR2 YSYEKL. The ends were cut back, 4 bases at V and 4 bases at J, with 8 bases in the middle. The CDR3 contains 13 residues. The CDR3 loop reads CASSRTRYNEQFF. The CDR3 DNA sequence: TGCGCCAGCAGCCGGACAAGATACAATGAGCAGTTCTTC.

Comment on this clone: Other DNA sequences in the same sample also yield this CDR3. In nucleotides, the CDR3 is TGCAGCGTGGGCGTGGAGACCCAGTACTTC. Translating it yields CSVGVETQYF. This chain links TRBV29-1 with TRBJ2-5; the D is unclear. The germline V and J ends were trimmed by 6 bases and 5 bases, with 7 bases remaining between them. Germline V CDR1 and CDR2: SQVTM, ANQGSEA. This CDR3 is built from 10 residues.

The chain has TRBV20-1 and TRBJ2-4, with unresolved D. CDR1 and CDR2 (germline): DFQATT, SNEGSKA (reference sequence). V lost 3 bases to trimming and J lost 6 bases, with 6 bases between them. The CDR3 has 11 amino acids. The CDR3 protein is CSASPGNIQYF. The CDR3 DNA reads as TGCAGTGCTAGTCCCGGAAACATTCAGTACTTC.

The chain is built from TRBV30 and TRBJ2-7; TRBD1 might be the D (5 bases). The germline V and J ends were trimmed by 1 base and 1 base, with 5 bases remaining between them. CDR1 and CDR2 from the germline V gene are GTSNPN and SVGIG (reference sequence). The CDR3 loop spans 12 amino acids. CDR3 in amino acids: CAWSEGSYEQYF. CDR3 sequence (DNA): TGTGCCTGGAGTGAGGGGTCCTACGAGCAGTACTTC.

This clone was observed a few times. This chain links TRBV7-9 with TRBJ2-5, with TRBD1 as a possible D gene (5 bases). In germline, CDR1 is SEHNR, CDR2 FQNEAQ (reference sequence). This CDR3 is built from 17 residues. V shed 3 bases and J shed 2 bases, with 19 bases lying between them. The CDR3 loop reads CASSFHRASWTQETQYF. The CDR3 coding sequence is TGTGCCAGCAGCTTTCATCGGGCCTCCTGGACACAAGAGACCCAGTACTTC. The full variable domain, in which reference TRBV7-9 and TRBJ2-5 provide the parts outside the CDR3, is DTGVSQNPRHKITKRGQNVTFRCDPISEHNRLYWYRQTLGQGPEFLTYFQNEAQLEKSRLLSDRFSAERPKGSFSTLEIQRTEQGDSAMYLCASSFHRASWTQETQYFGPGTRLLVL.

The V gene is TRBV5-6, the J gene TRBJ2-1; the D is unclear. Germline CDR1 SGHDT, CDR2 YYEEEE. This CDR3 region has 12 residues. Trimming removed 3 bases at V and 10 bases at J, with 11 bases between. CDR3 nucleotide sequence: TGTGCCAGCAGCTCTCCCCCGAGGGAGCAGTTCTTC. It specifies CASSSPPREQFF.

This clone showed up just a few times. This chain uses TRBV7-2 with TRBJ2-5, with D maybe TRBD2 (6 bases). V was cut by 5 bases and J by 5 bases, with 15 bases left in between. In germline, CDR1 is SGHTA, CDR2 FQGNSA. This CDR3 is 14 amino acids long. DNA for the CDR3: TGTGCCAGCAGCCCATCCGGTGGGAGGGAGACCCAGTACTTC. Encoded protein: CASSPSGGRETQYF.

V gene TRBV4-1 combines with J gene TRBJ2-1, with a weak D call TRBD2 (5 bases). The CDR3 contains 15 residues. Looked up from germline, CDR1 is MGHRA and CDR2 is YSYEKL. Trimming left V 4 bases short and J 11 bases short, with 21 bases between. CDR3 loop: CASSRTPGNRNKQFF. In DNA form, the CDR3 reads TGCGCCAGCAGCCGAACACCGGGAAATCGGAATAAGCAGTTCTTC.

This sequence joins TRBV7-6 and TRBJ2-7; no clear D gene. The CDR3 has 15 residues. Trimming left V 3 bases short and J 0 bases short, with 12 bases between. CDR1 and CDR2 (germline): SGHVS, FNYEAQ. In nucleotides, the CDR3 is TGTGCCAGCAGCTTGGCCCACAGAAGCTCCTACGAGCAGTACTTC. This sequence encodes CASSLAHRSSYEQYF.

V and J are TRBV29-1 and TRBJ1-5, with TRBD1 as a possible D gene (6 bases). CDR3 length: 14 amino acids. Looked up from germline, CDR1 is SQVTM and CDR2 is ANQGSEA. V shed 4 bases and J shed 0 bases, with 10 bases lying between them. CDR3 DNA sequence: TGCAGCGTTGCACAGGGCGTTAGCAATCAGCCCCAGCATTTT. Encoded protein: CSVAQGVSNQPQHF.

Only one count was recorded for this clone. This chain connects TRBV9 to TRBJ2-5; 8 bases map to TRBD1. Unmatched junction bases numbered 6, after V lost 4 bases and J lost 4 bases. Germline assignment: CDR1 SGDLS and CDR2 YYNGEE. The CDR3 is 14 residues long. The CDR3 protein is CASSSDRVGETQYF. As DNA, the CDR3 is TGTGCCAGCAGCTCGGACAGGGTGGGAGAGACCCAGTACTTC.

The CDR3 nucleotides read TGTGCCTGCCCGACTAGCGGGAGGCCTATGTTCTACAATGAGCAGTTCTTC. It is translated as CACPTSGRPMFYNEQFF. This chain uses TRBV30 with TRBJ2-1; 13 bases fit TRBD2. CDR1 is GTSNPN, CDR2 SVGIG, per germline (reference sequence). The CDR3 sequence is 17 residues long. V lost 6 bases and J lost 3; bases outside the gene matches: 11.

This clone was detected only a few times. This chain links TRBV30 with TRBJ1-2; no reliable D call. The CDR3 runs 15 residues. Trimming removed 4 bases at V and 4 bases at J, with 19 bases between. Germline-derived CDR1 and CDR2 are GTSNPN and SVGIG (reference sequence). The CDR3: CAWIPSVGLGYGYTF. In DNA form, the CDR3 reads TGTGCCTGGATACCTTCTGTGGGTTTGGGCTATGGCTACACCTTC.

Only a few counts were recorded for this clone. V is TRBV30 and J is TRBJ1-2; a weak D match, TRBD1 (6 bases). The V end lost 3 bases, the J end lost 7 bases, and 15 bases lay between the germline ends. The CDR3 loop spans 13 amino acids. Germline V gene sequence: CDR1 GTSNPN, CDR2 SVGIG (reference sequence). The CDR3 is CAWSRDTGFGYTF. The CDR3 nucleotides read TGTGCCTGGAGCAGGGACACTGGGTTTGGCTACACCTTC.

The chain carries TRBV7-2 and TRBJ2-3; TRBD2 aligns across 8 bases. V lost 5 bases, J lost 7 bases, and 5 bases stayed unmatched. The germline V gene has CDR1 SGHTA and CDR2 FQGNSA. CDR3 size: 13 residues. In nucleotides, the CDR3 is TGTGCCAGCAGCCCAAATAGCGGGAATACGCAGTATTTT. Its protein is CASSPNSGNTQYF.

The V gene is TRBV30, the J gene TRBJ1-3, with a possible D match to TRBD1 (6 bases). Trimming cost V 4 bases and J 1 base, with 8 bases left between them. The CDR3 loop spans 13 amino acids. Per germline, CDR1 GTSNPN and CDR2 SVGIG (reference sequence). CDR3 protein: CAWTQGSGNTIYF. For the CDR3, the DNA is TGTGCCTGGACACAGGGATCTGGAAACACCATATATTTT. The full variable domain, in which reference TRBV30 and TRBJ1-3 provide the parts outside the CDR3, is SQTIHQWPATLVQPVGSPLSLECTVEGTSNPNLYWYRQAAGRGLQLLFYSVGIGQISSEVPQNLSASRPQDRQFILSSKKLLLSDSGFYLCAWTQGSGNTIYFGEGSWLTVV.

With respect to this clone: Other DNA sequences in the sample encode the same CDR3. The CDR3 spells CASSHRRDLDEQFF. The CDR3 DNA reads TGTGCCAGCAGCCATCGCCGAGACCTCGATGAGCAGTTCTTC. This chain uses TRBV14 with TRBJ2-1; D not certain. Germline CDR1 SGHDN, CDR2 FVKESK. Trimming took off 3 bases at V and 8 bases at J, with 14 bases between the two ends. This CDR3 is 14 amino acids long. Combining the CDR3 with reference TRBV14 and TRBJ2-1 gives the whole variable domain EAGVTQFPSHSVIEKGQTVTLRCDPISGHDNLYWYRRVMGKEIKFLLHFVKESKQDESGMPNNRFLAERTGGTYSTLKVQPAELEDSGVYFCASSHRRDLDEQFFGPGTRLTVL.

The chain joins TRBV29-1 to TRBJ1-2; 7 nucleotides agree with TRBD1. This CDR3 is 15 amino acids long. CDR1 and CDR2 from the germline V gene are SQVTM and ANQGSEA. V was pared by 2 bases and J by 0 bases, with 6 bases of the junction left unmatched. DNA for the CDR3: TGCAGCGTTGAACCAAGGGACAGATCTAACTATGGCTACACCTTC. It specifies CSVEPRDRSNYGYTF.

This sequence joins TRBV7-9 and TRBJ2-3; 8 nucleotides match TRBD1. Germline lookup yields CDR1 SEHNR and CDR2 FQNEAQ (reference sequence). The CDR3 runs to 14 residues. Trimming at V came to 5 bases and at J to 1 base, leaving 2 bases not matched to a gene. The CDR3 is CASSETGGTDTQYF. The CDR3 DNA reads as TGTGCCAGCAGCGAGACAGGGGGCACAGATACGCAGTATTTT.